What follows are 28 T cell receptor beta chains derived from one specimen sequenced in a study of blood T cell repertoires in COVID-19. Measured with immunoSEQ multiplex PCR; TCRdb has only the in-frame clones, and not every one. This sample carries roughly 200,000 clones, approximately 83% of them seen once, and the ten largest clones take nearly 5%. The sample comprised PBMCs or T cells enriched from blood (not recorded which). The source is a woman in her 50s who had been exposed to COVID-19.

J is TRBJ2-3 and V is TRBV6-2 or TRBV6-3; weak D call: TRBD2 (6 bases). Germline V gene sequence: CDR1 MNHEY, CDR2 SVGEGT. The CDR3 contains 16 residues. Trimming removed 2 bases from V and 5 bases from J, with 17 bases in between. DNA of the CDR3: TGTGCCAGCAGTTACGGTAGGCGGGGCTCAGGAGATACGCAGTATTTT. Translation gives CASSYGRRGSGDTQYF.

The chain joins TRBV19 to TRBJ1-2; D possibly corresponds to TRBD1 (6 bases). Germline CDR1 and CDR2: LNHDA and SQIVND (reference sequence). The CDR3 length is 14 residues. The V end was cut by 3 bases, the J end by 5 bases, with 13 bases between. The CDR3 DNA is TGTGCCAGTAGTATTTCAGGGGAAGGGTATGGCTACACCTTC. Translating it yields CASSISGEGYGYTF. The whole variable domain, remainder taken from reference TRBV19 and TRBJ1-2, is DGGITQSPKYLFRKEGQNVTLSCEQNLNHDAMYWYRQDPGQGLRLIYYSQIVNDFQKGDIAEGYSVSREKKESFPLTVTSAQKNPTAFYLCASSISGEGYGYTFGSGTRLTVV.

The rearrangement uses TRBV19 and TRBJ1-6; 7 nucleotides match TRBD1. The CDR3 runs to 17 residues. CDR1 is LNHDA, CDR2 SQIVND, per germline (reference sequence). The junction had 17 bases not matched to a gene; V was cut back by 7 bases and J by 8 bases. CDR3 sequence reads: CASKLTGFGGLDSPLHF. The CDR3 DNA sequence: TGTGCCAGTAAATTGACAGGGTTCGGAGGGCTTGATTCACCCCTCCACTTT.

V usage is TRBV10-1 and J usage is TRBJ1-5, with D perhaps matching TRBD1 (5 bases). Trimming removed 6 bases from V and 4 bases from J, with 22 bases in between. This CDR3 comprises 17 residues. The germline gives CDR1 WNHNN, CDR2 SYGVQD (reference sequence). The CDR3 loop reads CASRGSDLGRENQPQHF. CDR3 bases: TGCGCCAGCAGGGGATCCGACTTGGGGCGCGAGAATCAGCCCCAGCATTTT.

The J gene is TRBJ1-2, the V gene TRBV28; no definite D call. Trimming took 5 bases from V and 0 from J, leaving 7 bases between them. Germline values: CDR1 MDHEN, CDR2 SYDVKM. The length of the CDR3 is 13 residues. The CDR3 nucleotides are TGTGCCAGCAGTCAGTTGACTAACTATGGCTACACCTTC. This gives the protein CASSQLTNYGYTF.

The rearrangement links TRBV20-1 to TRBJ1-4; weak D call: TRBD1 (6 bases). The length of the CDR3 is 13 residues. Per germline, CDR1 DFQATT and CDR2 SNEGSKA (reference sequence). The V end was cut by 3 bases, the J end by 7 bases, with 12 bases between. DNA of the CDR3: TGCAGTGCTAGTGGGGGGCCGACTGAAAAACTGTTTTTT. Its translation is CSASGGPTEKLFF.

The rearrangement joins TRBV11-3 to TRBJ2-7; 8 nucleotides agree with TRBD1. There are 15 residues in the CDR3. Germline CDR1 reads SGHNT; CDR2 reads YENEEA. V lost 6 bases and J lost 1; bases outside the gene matches: 8. The CDR3 DNA sequence: TGTGCCAGCAGGCCTAGACAGGGGTCTTCCTACGAGCAGTACTTC. Encoded protein: CASRPRQGSSYEQYF.

The rearrangement joins TRBV7-8 to TRBJ2-1, with 9 bases lining up with TRBD1. This CDR3 has 15 residues. The ends lost 2 bases at V and 8 bases at J; junction bases unmatched: 7. Germline V gene sequence: CDR1 SGHVS, CDR2 FQNEAQ. DNA of the CDR3: TGTGCCAGCAGCTTAAGTGGGACAGGGAGTCATGAGCAGTTCTTC. It encodes CASSLSGTGSHEQFF.

The chain employs TRBV5-1 and TRBJ2-5, with 8 bases that match TRBD1. V lost 4 bases and J lost 5; bases outside the gene matches: 7. Germline V gene data show CDR1 as SGHRS and CDR2 as YFSETQ. The CDR3 contains 14 residues. The CDR3 DNA sequence: TGCGCCAGCAGCCCCCAGGGGGCAGGGGAGACCCAGTACTTC. Its protein is CASSPQGAGETQYF.

The chain joins TRBV5-6 to TRBJ1-2; 7 bases agree with TRBD1. Germline V gene sequence: CDR1 SGHDT, CDR2 YYEEEE. V dropped 0 bases and J dropped 4; count of bases not matched to a gene: 18. This CDR3 spans 19 amino acids. The CDR3: CASSLGETRLRQGTYGYTF. Written as DNA, the CDR3 is TGTGCCAGCAGCTTGGGGGAGACAAGATTAAGACAGGGCACCTATGGCTACACCTTC.

The V gene is TRBV6-4, the J gene TRBJ1-1; a possible D gene is TRBD1 (6 bases). Trimming removed 6 bases from V and 4 bases from J, with 12 bases in between. CDR3 length equals 13 residues. CDR1 MRHNA and CDR2 SNTAGT come from the germline V gene. CDR3 bases: TGTGCCAGCAGCGCCACAGGGAGCACTGAAGCTTTCTTT. Amino acid sequence: CASSATGSTEAFF.

The J gene is TRBJ1-2, the V gene TRBV9, with 8 bases matching TRBD1. Germline CDR1 is SGDLS and CDR2 is YYNGEE. With V trimmed by 4 bases and J by 8 bases, 19 bases remained unmatched. The CDR3 loop spans 17 amino acids. CDR3 DNA sequence: TGTGCCAGCAGCTCCCAATTTAGGACAGGGTTGATGGAGGGCTACACCTTC. It yields the protein CASSSQFRTGLMEGYTF.

The chain joins TRBV5-1 to TRBJ1-2; a possible D gene is TRBD1 (6 bases). The CDR3 runs 14 residues. V shed 5 bases and J shed 5 bases, with 16 bases lying between them. Per the germline V gene, CDR1 is SGHRS and CDR2 is YFSETQ. CDR3 sequence: CASSFTGLTYGYTF. CDR3 nucleotide sequence: TGCGCCAGCAGTTTCACAGGGTTGACTTATGGCTACACCTTC. The full variable domain, completed using reference TRBV5-1 and TRBJ1-2, is KAGVTQTPRYLIKTRGQQVTLSCSPISGHRSVSWYQQTPGQGLQFLFEYFSETQRNKGNFPGRFSGRQFSNSRSEMNVSTLELGDSALYLCASSFTGLTYGYTFGSGTRLTVV.

J is TRBJ1-2 and V is TRBV30; D call uncertain. Trimming left V 5 bases short and J 1 base short, with 14 bases between. The CDR3 consists of 14 residues. Germline CDR1 and CDR2: GTSNPN and SVGIG (reference sequence). For the CDR3, the DNA is TGTGCCTGGGAAAGGGTAGCGCTTAACTATGGCTACACCTTC. Translation: CAWERVALNYGYTF.

The chain is built from TRBV25-1 and TRBJ1-1; D may be TRBD1 (5 bases). CDR1 and CDR2 from the germline V gene are MGHDK and SYGVNS. V lost 0 bases to trimming and J lost 1 base, with 9 bases between them. The CDR3 runs 15 residues. Written as DNA, the CDR3 is TGTGCCAGCAGTGAATATCCAGGGCCGAACACTGAAGCTTTCTTT. This encodes CASSEYPGPNTEAFF.

The J gene is TRBJ1-1, the V gene TRBV5-1, with TRBD1 matching over 8 bases. CDR1 and CDR2 from the germline V gene are SGHRS and YFSETQ. The junction had 2 bases not matched to a gene; V was cut back by 7 bases and J by 6 bases. CDR3 length equals 11 residues. CDR3 protein: CASGQGPEAFF. The DNA for the CDR3 is TGCGCCAGCGGACAGGGCCCTGAAGCTTTCTTT.

The genes are TRBV7-9 and TRBJ1-2; D may be TRBD1 (5 bases). The CDR3 sequence is 12 residues long. V was cut by 7 bases and J by 8 bases, with 14 bases left in between. The germline CDR1 and CDR2 sequences are SEHNR and FQNEAQ (reference sequence). CDR3 residues: CASTIGGEGYTF. For the CDR3, the DNA is TGTGCCAGCACCATCGGAGGGGAGGGCTACACCTTC.

The rearrangement uses TRBV30 and TRBJ2-1, with 9 bases that match TRBD1. CDR1 is GTSNPN, CDR2 SVGIG, per germline (reference sequence). V lost 0 bases to trimming and J lost 4 bases; unmatched junction nucleotides: 4. This CDR3 is built from 15 residues. The CDR3 protein is CAWSVDGTGYNEQFF. The CDR3 DNA reads TGTGCCTGGAGTGTTGATGGGACAGGGTACAATGAGCAGTTCTTC.

The V call is TRBV12-3 or TRBV12-4, the J call TRBJ2-1; D is ambiguous. Trimming cost V 2 bases and J 7 bases, with 3 bases left between them. This CDR3 comprises 11 residues. The CDR3 DNA reads TGTGCCAGCAGTTTAACAAATGAGCAGTTCTTC. Residues: CASSLTNEQFF.

This rearrangement joins TRBV15 to TRBJ2-1; 8 bases fit TRBD1. The CDR3 runs to 16 residues. The V and J ends lost 3 bases and 6 bases, in that order; junction bases with no gene match: 10. Per the germline V gene, CDR1 is LNHNV and CDR2 is YYDKDF (reference sequence). CDR3: CATSRVDRGTGNEQFF. The CDR3 DNA reads as TGTGCCACCAGCAGGGTTGACAGGGGAACGGGCAATGAGCAGTTCTTC.

V usage is TRBV19 and J usage is TRBJ1-1; tentative D call: TRBD1 (5 bases). The CDR3 is 13 residues long. Germline values: CDR1 LNHDA, CDR2 SQIVND (reference sequence). Trimming cost V 5 bases and J 6 bases, with 13 bases left between them. CDR3 amino acids: CASSLSRGSEAFF. DNA of the CDR3: TGTGCCAGTAGTCTGAGTAGGGGCTCTGAAGCTTTCTTT.

The rearrangement uses TRBV20-1 and TRBJ1-1, with TRBD1 identical over 7 bases. The ends lost 3 bases at V and 3 bases at J; junction bases unmatched: 7. The length of the CDR3 is 14 residues. Germline CDR1 reads DFQATT; CDR2 reads SNEGSKA (reference sequence). The chain's CDR3 is CSASTHRGDTEAFF. DNA of the CDR3: TGCAGTGCTAGTACCCACAGGGGAGACACTGAAGCTTTCTTT.

This clone was recorded only once. The rearrangement joins TRBV11-2 to TRBJ1-1, with TRBD1 matching over 9 bases. CDR1 and CDR2 from the germline V gene are SGHAT and FQNNGV. After removal of 2 bases from V and 6 bases from J, the junction contained 7 bases not matched to a gene. This CDR3 region has 15 residues. Here the CDR3 DNA reads TGTGCCAGCAGCTTAAAGACAGGGGGAAGCTCTGAAGCTTTCTTT. Translation: CASSLKTGGSSEAFF.

The chain combines TRBV5-4 with TRBJ1-4; D gene ambiguous. The V end was cut by 0 bases, the J end by 10 bases, with 25 bases between. Germline CDR1 SGHNT, CDR2 YYREEE (reference sequence). CDR3 length: 18 residues. The CDR3 reads CASSLDPDTRLDLGKLFF. The DNA of the CDR3 is TGTGCCAGCAGCTTGGATCCCGACACACGTCTCGATTTGGGAAAACTGTTTTTT.

This chain links TRBV29-1 with TRBJ1-1, with a tentative D call TRBD1 (5 bases). The germline CDR1 and CDR2 sequences are SQVTM and ANQGSEA. The CDR3 extends over 13 amino acids. Trimming removed 6 bases from V and 5 bases from J, with 16 bases in between. The CDR3 DNA follows: TGCAGCGTCGTGGGGCCAGTCTGGACTGAAGCTTTCTTT. Translated, it gives CSVVGPVWTEAFF.

The chain joins TRBV19 to TRBJ1-3, with D hard to call. This CDR3 has 13 residues. The V end was cut by 2 bases, the J end by 7 bases, with 9 bases between. The germline V gene has CDR1 LNHDA and CDR2 SQIVND (reference sequence). CDR3: CASSIRFLNTIYF. In DNA, the CDR3 is TGTGCCAGTAGTATACGGTTTTTGAACACCATATATTTT.

V is TRBV2 and J is TRBJ1-4; D might be TRBD1 (6 bases). The ends were cut back, 2 bases at V and 8 bases at J, with 15 bases in the middle. The CDR3 extends over 15 amino acids. Germline CDR1 and CDR2: SNHLY and FYNNEI. The CDR3 nucleotides are TGTGCCAGCAGTGAAACAGGGAAGTCGGGAGAAAAACTGTTTTTT. Protein sequence: CASSETGKSGEKLFF.

The J gene is TRBJ1-2, the V gene TRBV3-1 (or the pseudogene TRBV3-2), with unresolved D. There are 14 residues in the CDR3. The ends were cut back, 6 bases at V and 10 bases at J, with 21 bases in the middle. Germline V lookup: CDR1 LGHDT, CDR2 YNNKEL (reference sequence). CDR3 in DNA: TGTGCCAGCAGTTCCGACCTGGACGGGGATGTCTACACCTTC. Amino acid sequence: CASSSDLDGDVYTF.